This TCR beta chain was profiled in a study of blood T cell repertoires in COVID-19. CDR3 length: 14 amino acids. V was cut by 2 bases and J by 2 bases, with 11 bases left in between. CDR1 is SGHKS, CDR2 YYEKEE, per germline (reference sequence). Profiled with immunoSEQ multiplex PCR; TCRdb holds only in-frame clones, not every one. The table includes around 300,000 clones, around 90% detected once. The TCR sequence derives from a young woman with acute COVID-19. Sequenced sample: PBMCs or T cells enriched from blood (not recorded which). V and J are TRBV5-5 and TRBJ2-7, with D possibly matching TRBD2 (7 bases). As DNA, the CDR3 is TGTGCCAGCAGCTTAGGGGGGGAAACCTACGAGCAGTACTTC. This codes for CASSLGGETYEQYF. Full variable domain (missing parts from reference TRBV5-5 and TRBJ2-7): DAGVTQSPTHLIKTRGQQVTLRCSPISGHKSVSWYQQVLGQGPQFIFQYYEKEERGRGNFPDRFSARQFPNYSSELNVNALLLGDSALYLCASSLGGETYEQYFGPGTRLTVT.